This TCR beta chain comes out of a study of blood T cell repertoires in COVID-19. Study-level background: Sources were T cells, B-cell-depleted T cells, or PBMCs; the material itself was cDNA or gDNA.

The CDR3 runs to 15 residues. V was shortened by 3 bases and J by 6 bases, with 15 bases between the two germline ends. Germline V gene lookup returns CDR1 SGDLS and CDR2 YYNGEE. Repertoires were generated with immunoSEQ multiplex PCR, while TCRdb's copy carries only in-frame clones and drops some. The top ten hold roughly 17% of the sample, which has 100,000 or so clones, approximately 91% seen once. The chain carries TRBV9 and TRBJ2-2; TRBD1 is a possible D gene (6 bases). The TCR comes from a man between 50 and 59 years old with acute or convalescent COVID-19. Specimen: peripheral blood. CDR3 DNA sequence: TGTGCCAGCAGCGCCTACCTAGGGGGTGCCGGGGAGCTGTTTTTT. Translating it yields CASSAYLGGAGELFF.